The clone carrying this TCR beta chain was detected only a few times. Its antigen is as yet unknown. These data originate in a study of T cells after yellow fever vaccination. Notes on the study in general: Abundant clonotypes from the bulk population could have been carried over as contaminants into FACS-sorted repertoires. Reappearance after the booster was seen for most primary-vaccination clones, at about 95% CD4 and 75% to 90% CD8.

Conversion of TCR transcripts into cDNA relied on 5'RACE template switching, which added a universal primer site and UMIs. TCRdb independently ran MiXCR on the 5' RACE reads; one entry per CDR3 protein. The table has about 350,000 distinct CDR3 sequences, roughly 8.4% seen once; the top ten hold roughly a sixth. The length of the CDR3 is 12 residues. V lost 4 bases and J 8 bases, leaving 9 bases between the germline ends. Looked up from germline, CDR1 is SGHNT and CDR2 is YYREEE (reference sequence). The clonotype comes from a man between 18 and 29 years old who received the YFV17D yellow fever vaccine. The chain couples TRBV5-4 to TRBJ2-2; no definite D call. The starting material was PBMCs, obtained roughly seven weeks after the first yellow fever vaccination. DNA for the CDR3: TGTGCCAGCAGCCCCCAGATTGGGGAGCTGTTTTTT. It encodes CASSPQIGELFF. Drawing the rest from reference TRBV5-4 and TRBJ2-2, the complete variable domain is ETGVTQSPTHLIKTRGQQVTLRCSSQSGHNTVSWYQQALGQGPQFIFQYYREEENGRGNFPPRFSGLQFPNYSSELNVNALELDDSALYLCASSPQIGELFFGEGSRLTVL.